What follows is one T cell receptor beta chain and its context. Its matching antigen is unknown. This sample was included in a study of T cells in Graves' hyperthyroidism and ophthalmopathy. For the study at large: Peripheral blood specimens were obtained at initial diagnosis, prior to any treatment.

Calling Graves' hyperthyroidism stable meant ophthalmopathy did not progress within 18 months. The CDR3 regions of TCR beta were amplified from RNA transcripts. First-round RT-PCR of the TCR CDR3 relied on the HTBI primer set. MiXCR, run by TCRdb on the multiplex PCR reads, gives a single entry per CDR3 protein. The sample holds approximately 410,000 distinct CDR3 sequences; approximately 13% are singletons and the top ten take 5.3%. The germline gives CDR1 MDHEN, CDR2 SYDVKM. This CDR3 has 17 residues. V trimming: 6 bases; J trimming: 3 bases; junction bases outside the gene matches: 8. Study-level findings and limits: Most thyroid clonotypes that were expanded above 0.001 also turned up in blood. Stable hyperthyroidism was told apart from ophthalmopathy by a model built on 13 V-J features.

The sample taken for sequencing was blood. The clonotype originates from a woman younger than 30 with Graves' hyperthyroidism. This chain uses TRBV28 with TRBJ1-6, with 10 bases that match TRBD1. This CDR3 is CASSPPGTGVYNSPLHF. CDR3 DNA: TGTGCCAGCAGCCCTCCCGGGACAGGGGTCTATAATTCACCCCTCCACTTT. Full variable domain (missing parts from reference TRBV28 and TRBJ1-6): DVKVTQSSRYLVKRTGEKVFLECVQDMDHENMFWYRQDPGLGLRLIYFSYDVKMKEKGDIPEGYSVSREKKERFSLILESASTNQTSMYLCASSPPGTGVYNSPLHFGNGTRLTVT.